This T cell receptor (beta chain) was sequenced in a study of spatial heterogeneity in lung cancer. Study context: On average, each unique TCR and UMI combination appeared more than ten times in raw reads.

In its sample, this clonotype was seen many times. Antigen: not known. Stated time point: sample taken at primary tumor resection. Samples came from 70 to 80 TRACERx patients with untreated early-stage lung cancer. TCRdb re-called the 5' RACE reads with MiXCR, one entry per CDR3 protein. The data show about 6,800 distinct CDR3 sequences, with roughly 13% seen just once and roughly 9.8% held by the top ten. The CDR3 consists of 14 residues. Trimming shortened V by 3 bases and J by 5 bases, and 14 bases separated the two germline ends. Notes on the study in general: Higher tumor mutation counts went along with higher counts of expanded intratumoral alpha and beta TCRs. Ubiquitous and regional nonsynonymous mutation counts were tracked by ubiquitous and regional expanded TCR counts, respectively.

The chain joins TRBV12-3 or TRBV12-4 to TRBJ2-7, with D possibly called TRBD1 or TRBD2 (5 bases each). The sequence derives from a male donor with early-stage non-small cell lung cancer. Sequences were derived from lung tumor tissue, sampled at surgery. The CDR3 DNA sequence: TGTGCCAGCAGTTTGTCCGAGCCGGGACACGAGCAGTACTTC. Amino acid sequence: CASSLSEPGHEQYF.